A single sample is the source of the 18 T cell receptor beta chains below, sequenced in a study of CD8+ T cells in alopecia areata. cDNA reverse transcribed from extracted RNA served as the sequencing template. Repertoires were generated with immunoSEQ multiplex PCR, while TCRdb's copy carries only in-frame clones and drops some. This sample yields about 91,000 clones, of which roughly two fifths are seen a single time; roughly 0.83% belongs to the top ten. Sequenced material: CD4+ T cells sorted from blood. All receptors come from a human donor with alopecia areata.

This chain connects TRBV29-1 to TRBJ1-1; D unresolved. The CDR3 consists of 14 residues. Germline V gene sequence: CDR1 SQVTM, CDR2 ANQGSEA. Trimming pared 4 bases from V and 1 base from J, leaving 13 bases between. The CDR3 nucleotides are TGCAGCGTTGCTTTAGGCAGGACGAACACTGAAGCTTTCTTT. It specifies CSVALGRTNTEAFF.

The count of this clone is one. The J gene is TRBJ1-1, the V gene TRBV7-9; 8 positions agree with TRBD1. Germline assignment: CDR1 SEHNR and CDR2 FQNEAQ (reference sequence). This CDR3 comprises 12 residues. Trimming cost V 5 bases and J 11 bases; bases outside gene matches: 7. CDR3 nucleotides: TGTGCCAGCAGCAAACCGGACAGGGTGGCTTTCTTT. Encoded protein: CASSKPDRVAFF.

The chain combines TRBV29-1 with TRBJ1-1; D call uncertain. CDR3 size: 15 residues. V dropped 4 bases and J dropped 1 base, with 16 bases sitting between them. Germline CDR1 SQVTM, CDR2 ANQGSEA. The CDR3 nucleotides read TGCAGCGTTGCCCGCCAAGAAGGCGGGAACACTGAAGCTTTCTTT. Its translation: CSVARQEGGNTEAFF. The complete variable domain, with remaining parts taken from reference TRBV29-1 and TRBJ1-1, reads SAVISQKPSRDICQRGTSLTIQCQVDSQVTMMFWYRQQPGQSLTLIATANQGSEATYESGFVIDKFPISRPNLTFSTLTVSNMSPEDSSIYLCSVARQEGGNTEAFFGQGTRLTVV.

CDR3 in DNA: TGTGCCTGGACAGGGGGCGGGTTTGGCTACACCTTC. Translating it yields CAWTGGGFGYTF. This chain links TRBV30 with TRBJ1-2; 8 bases align to TRBD1. V lost 4 bases and J lost 7; bases outside the gene matches: 5. The CDR3 has 12 amino acids. CDR1 and CDR2 (germline): GTSNPN, SVGIG (reference sequence).

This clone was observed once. This CDR3 is CAWTADISYEQYF. DNA of the CDR3: TGTGCCTGGACGGCAGACATCTCCTACGAGCAGTACTTC. The V and J genes are TRBV30 and TRBJ2-7, with D unresolved. The germline CDR1 and CDR2 sequences are GTSNPN and SVGIG (reference sequence). V lost 4 bases and J lost 0, with 10 bases in between. The CDR3 extends over 13 amino acids.

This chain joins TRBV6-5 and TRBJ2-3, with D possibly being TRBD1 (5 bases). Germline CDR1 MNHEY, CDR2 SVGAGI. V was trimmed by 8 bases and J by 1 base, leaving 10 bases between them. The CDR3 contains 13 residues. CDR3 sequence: CASRRAGTDTQYF. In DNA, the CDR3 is TGTGCCAGCCGCAGGGCCGGCACAGATACGCAGTATTTT.

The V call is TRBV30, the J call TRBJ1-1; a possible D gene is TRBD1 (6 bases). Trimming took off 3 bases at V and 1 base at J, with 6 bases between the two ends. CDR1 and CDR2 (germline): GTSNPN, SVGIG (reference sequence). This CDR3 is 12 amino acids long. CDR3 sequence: CAWRQGNTEAFF. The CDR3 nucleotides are TGTGCCTGGAGACAGGGGAACACTGAAGCTTTCTTT.

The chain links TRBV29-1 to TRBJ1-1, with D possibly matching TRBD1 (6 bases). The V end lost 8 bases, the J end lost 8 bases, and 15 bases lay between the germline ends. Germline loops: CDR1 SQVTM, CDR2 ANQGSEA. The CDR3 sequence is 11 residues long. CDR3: CSSRDTNEAFF. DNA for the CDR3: TGCAGCTCGAGGGACACGAACGAAGCTTTCTTT.

CDR3 residues: CSVVGWDTGELFF. The DNA of the CDR3 is TGCAGCGTTGTTGGATGGGACACCGGGGAGCTGTTTTTT. The V gene is TRBV29-1, the J gene TRBJ2-2; no clear D gene. The CDR3 spans 13 residues. V was shortened by 4 bases and J by 3 bases, with 9 bases between the two germline ends. Per germline, CDR1 SQVTM and CDR2 ANQGSEA.

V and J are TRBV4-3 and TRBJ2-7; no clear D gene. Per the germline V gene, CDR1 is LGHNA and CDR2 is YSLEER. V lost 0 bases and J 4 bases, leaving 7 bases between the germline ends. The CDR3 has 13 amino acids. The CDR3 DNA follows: TGCGCCAGCAGCCAAGATATAGGGTACGAGCAGTACTTC. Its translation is CASSQDIGYEQYF.

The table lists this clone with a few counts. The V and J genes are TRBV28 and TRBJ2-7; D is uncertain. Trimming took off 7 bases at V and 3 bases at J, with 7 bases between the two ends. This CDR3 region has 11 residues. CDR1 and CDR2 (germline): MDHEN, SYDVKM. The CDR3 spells CASTNFYEQYF. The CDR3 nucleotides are TGTGCCAGCACCAACTTCTACGAGCAGTACTTC.

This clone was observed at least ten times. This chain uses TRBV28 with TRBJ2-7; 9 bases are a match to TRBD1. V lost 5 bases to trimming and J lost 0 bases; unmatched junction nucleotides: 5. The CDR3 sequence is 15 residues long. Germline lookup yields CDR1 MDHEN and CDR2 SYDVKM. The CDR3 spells CASSEQTGGSYEQYF. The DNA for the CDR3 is TGTGCCAGCAGTGAGCAGACAGGGGGCTCCTACGAGCAGTACTTC.

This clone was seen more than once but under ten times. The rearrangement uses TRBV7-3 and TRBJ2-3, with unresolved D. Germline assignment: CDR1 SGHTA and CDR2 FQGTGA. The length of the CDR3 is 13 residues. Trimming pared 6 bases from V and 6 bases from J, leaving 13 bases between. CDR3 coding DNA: TGTGCCAGCAGTCGCGAGGTGCGGGATACGCAGTATTTT. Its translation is CASSREVRDTQYF.

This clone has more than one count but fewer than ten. For the CDR3, the DNA is TGTGCCAGTAGTATCTCCGGGACAGGGGGCCACGAGCAGTACTTC. Translation: CASSISGTGGHEQYF. The chain links TRBV19 to TRBJ2-7; 12 bases agree with TRBD1. The V and J ends lost 3 bases and 5 bases, in that order; junction bases with no gene match: 5. The CDR3 sequence is 15 residues long. Per germline, CDR1 LNHDA and CDR2 SQIVND (reference sequence).

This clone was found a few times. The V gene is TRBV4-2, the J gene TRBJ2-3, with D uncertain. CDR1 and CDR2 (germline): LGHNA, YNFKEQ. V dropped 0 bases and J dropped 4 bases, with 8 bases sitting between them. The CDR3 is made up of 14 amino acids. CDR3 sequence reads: CASSQDPGSDTQYF. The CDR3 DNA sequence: TGTGCCAGCAGCCAAGATCCCGGGTCAGATACGCAGTATTTT.

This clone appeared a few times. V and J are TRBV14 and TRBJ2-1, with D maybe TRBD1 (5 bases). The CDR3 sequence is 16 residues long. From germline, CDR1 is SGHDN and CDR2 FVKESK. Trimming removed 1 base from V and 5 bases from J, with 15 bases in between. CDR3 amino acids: CASSQVPGPGDNEQFF. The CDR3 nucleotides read TGTGCCAGCAGCCAAGTTCCAGGGCCTGGGGACAATGAGCAGTTCTTC.

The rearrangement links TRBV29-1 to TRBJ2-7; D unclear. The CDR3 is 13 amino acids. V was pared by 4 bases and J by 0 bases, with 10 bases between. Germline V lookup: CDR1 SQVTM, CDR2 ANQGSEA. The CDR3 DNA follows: TGCAGCGTTGTCGATAGGTTCTCCTACGAGCAGTACTTC. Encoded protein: CSVVDRFSYEQYF.

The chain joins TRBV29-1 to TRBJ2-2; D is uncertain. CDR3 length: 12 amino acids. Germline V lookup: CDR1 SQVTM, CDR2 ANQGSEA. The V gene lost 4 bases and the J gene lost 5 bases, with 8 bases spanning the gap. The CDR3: CSVGEWTGELFF. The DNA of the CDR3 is TGCAGCGTTGGGGAATGGACCGGGGAGCTGTTTTTT.